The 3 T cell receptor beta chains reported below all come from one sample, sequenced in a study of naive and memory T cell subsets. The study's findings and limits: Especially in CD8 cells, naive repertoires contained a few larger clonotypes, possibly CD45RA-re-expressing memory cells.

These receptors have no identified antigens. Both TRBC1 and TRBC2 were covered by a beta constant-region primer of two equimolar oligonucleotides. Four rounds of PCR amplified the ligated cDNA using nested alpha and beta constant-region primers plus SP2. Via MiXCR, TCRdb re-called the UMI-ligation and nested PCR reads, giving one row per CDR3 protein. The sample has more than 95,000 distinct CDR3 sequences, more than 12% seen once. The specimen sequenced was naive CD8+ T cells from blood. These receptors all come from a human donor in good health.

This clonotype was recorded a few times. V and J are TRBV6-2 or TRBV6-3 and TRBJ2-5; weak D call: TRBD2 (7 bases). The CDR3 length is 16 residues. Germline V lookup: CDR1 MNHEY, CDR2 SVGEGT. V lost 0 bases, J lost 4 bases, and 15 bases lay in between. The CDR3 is CASSYSTFAGAETQYF. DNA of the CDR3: TGTGCCAGCAGTTACTCGACTTTTGCGGGGGCAGAGACCCAGTACTTC.

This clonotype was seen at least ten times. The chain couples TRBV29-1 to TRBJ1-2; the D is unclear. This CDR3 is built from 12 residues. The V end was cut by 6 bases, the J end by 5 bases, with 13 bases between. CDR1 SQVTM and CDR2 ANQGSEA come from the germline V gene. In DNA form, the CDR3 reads TGCAGCGTGCGTAACGGGGATTATGGCTACACCTTC. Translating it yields CSVRNGDYGYTF. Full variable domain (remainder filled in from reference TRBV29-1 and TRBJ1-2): SAVISQKPSRDICQRGTSLTIQCQVDSQVTMMFWYRQQPGQSLTLIATANQGSEATYESGFVIDKFPISRPNLTFSTLTVSNMSPEDSSIYLCSVRNGDYGYTFGSGTRLTVV.

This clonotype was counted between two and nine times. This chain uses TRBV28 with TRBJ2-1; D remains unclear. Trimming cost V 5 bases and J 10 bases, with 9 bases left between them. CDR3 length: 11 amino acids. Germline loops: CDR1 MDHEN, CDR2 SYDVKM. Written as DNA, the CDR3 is TGTGCCAGCAGTATGACCCCCGAGCAGTTCTTC. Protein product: CASSMTPEQFF.